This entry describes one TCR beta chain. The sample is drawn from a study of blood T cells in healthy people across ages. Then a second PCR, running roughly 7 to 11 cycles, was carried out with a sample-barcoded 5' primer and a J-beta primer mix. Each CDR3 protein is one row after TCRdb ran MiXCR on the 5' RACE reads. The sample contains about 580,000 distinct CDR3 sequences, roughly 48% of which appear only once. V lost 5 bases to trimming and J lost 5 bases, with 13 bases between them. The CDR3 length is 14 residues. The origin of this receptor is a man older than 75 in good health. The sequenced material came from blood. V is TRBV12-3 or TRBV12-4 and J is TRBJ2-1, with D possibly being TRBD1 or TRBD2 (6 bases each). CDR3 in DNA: TGTGCCAGCAGTCCGGGGGCTTCGAACAATGAGCAGTTCTTC. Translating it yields CASSPGASNNEQFF.